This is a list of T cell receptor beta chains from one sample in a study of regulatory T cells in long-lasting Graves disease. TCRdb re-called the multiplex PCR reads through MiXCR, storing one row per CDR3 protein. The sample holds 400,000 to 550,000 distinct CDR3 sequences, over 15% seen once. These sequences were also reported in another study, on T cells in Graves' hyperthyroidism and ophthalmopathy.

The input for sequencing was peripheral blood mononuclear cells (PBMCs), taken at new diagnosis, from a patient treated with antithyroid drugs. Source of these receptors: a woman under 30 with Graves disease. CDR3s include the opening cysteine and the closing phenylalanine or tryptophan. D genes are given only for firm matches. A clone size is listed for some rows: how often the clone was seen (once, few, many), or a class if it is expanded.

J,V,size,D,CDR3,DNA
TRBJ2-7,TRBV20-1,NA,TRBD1,CSARGQGAHEQYF,TGCAGTGCTAGAGGACAGGGGGCTCACGAGCAGTACTTC
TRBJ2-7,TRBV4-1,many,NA,CASSQVDGFYEQYF,TGCGCCAGCAGCCAAGTAGACGGGTTCTACGAGCAGTACTTC
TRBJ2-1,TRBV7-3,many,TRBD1,CATHPTGTGVSYNEQFF,TGTGCCACCCACCCGACCGGGACAGGGGTGTCCTACAATGAGCAGTTCTTC
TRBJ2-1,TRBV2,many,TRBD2,CASRAGGFMDEQFF,TGTGCCAGCAGGGCGGGAGGGTTTATGGATGAGCAGTTCTTC
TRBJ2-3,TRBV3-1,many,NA,CASSQSGDSTDTQYF,TGTGCCAGCAGCCAATCGGGCGATAGCACAGATACGCAGTATTTT
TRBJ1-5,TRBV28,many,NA,CASNRVEKPSQHF,TGTGCCAGCAACAGGGTGGAGAAACCGTCCCAGCATTTT
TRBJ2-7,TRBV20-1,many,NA,CSARDTLGMDEQYF,TGCAGTGCTAGAGATACCCTGGGGATGGACGAGCAGTACTTC
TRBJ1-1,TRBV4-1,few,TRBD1,CASSQARQGATMNTEAFF,TGCGCCAGCAGCCAAGCCAGACAGGGGGCAACCATGAACACTGAAGCTTTCTTT
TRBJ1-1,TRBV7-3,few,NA,CASSEEGDTEAFF,TGTGCCAGCAGCGAGGAAGGGGACACTGAAGCTTTCTTT
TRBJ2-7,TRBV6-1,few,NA,CASSQSGYEQYF,TGTGCCAGCAGCCAGAGTGGGTACGAGCAGTACTTC
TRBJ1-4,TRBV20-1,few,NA,CSVEKYGEKLFF,TGCAGTGTCGAAAAGTACGGTGAAAAACTGTTTTTT
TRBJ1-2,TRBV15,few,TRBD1,CATSRGQGDYGYTF,TGTGCCACCAGCAGAGGACAGGGCGACTATGGCTACACCTTC
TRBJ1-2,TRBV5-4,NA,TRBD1,CASSAGTGVGRGYGYTF,TGTGCCAGCAGCGCCGGGACAGGGGTTGGGCGGGGCTATGGCTACACCTTC
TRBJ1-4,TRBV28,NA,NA,CASSLAGHDEKLFF,TGTGCCAGCAGTTTGGCGGGGCACGACGAAAAACTGTTTTTT
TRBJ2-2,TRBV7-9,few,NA,CASSEGTSEWTGELFF,TGTGCCAGCAGCGAAGGGACATCGGAGTGGACCGGGGAGCTGTTTTTT
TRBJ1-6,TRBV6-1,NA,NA,CASSELGSNSPLHF,TGTGCCAGCAGTGAATTGGGTTCTAATTCACCCCTCCACTTT
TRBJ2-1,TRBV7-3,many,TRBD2,CASSLDSGKTYNEQFF,TGTGCCAGCAGCTTAGATAGCGGGAAAACCTACAATGAGCAGTTCTTC
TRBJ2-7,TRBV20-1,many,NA,CSASQPGGQFYEQYF,TGCAGTGCTAGTCAACCTGGCGGGCAGTTCTACGAGCAGTACTTC
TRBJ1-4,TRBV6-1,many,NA,CASSEEELRREKLFF,TGTGCCAGCAGTGAAGAAGAGCTTAGGAGGGAAAAACTGTTTTTT
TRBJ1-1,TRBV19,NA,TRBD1,CASSIWWGQGDNTEAFF,TGTGCCAGTAGTATTTGGTGGGGACAGGGGGACAACACTGAAGCTTTCTTT
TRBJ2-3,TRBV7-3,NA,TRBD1,CASSLTGQGAAADTQYF,TGTGCCAGCAGCTTAACGGGACAGGGGGCGGCGGCAGATACGCAGTATTTT
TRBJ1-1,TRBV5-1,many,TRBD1,CASSLTGTVNTEAFF,TGTGCCAGCAGCCTCACCGGGACAGTCAACACTGAAGCTTTCTTT
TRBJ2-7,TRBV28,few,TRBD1,CASGINRGHEQYF,TGTGCCAGCGGAATTAACAGGGGACACGAGCAGTACTTC
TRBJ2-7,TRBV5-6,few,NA,CASSGDTLYEQYF,TGTGCCAGCAGCGGGGACACTTTGTACGAGCAGTACTTC
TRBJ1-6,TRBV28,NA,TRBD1,CASSTNRGPNSPLHF,TGTGCCAGCAGTACCAACAGGGGGCCTAATTCACCCCTCCACTTT
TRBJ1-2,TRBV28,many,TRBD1,CASSSLGKPTGGYGYTF,TGTGCCAGCAGTTCCCTTGGAAAGCCCACAGGGGGCTATGGCTACACCTTC
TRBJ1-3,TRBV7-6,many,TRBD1,CASSPLSGQGLTGNTIYF,TGTGCCAGCAGCCCACTATCCGGACAGGGTCTAACTGGAAACACCATATATTTT
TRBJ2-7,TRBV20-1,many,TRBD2,CSARDLTTGTSSHEQYF,TGCAGTGCTAGAGATCTAACCACCGGGACTAGCAGCCACGAGCAGTACTTC
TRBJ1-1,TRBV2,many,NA,CASSEDRVTERAFF,TGTGCCAGCAGTGAAGACAGGGTCACAGAAAGAGCTTTCTTT
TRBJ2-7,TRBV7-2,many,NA,CASSLVFSPSHEQYF,TGTGCCAGCAGCTTAGTCTTCTCCCCCTCCCACGAGCAGTACTTC
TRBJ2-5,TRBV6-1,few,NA,CASKIQETQYF,TGTGCCAGCAAGATCCAAGAGACCCAGTACTTC
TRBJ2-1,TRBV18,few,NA,CASSPGGGGEQFF,TGTGCCAGCTCACCAGGGGGGGGCGGTGAGCAGTTCTTC
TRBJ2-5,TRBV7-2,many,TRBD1,CASSWGDRGPLETQYF,TGTGCCAGCAGCTGGGGGGACAGGGGACCGTTAGAGACCCAGTACTTC
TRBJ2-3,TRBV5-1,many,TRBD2,CASSLGTSGYGTDTQYF,TGCGCCAGCAGCTTGGGTACTAGCGGCTACGGCACAGATACGCAGTATTTT
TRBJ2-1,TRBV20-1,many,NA,CSARAYSSYNEQFF,TGCAGTGCTAGGGCCTATAGCTCCTACAATGAGCAGTTCTTC
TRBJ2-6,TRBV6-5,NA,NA,CASSYSTPAAAGANVLTF,TGTGCCAGCAGTTACTCGACCCCGGCGGCAGCTGGGGCCAACGTCCTGACTTTC
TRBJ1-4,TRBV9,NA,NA,CASSVAGHTNEKLFF,TGTGCCAGCAGCGTAGCGGGGCACACTAATGAAAAACTGTTTTTT
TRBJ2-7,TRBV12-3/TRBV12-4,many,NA,CASSGRVGENNYEQYF,TGTGCCAGCAGTGGTCGTGTTGGGGAAAATAACTACGAGCAGTACTTC
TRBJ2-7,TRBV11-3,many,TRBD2,CASSLGAAGTFREQYF,TGTGCCAGCAGCTTAGGGGCAGCGGGGACGTTCCGGGAGCAGTACTTC
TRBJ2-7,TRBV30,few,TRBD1,CAWSHRGSLYEQYF,TGTGCCTGGAGTCACAGGGGGTCCCTATACGAGCAGTACTTC
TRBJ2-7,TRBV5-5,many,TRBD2,CASSLESGARGEQYF,TGTGCCAGCAGCTTGGAGAGCGGGGCTAGAGGCGAGCAGTACTTC
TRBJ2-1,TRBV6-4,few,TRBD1,CASSEQGVAENEQFF,TGTGCCAGCAGTGAGCAGGGGGTGGCTGAAAATGAGCAGTTCTTC
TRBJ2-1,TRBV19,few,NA,CASSIGSYNEQFF,TGTGCCAGTAGTATAGGCAGCTACAATGAGCAGTTCTTC
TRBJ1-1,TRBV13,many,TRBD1,CASSSRTGAVNTEAFF,TGTGCCAGCAGCTCCCGGACAGGGGCGGTGAACACTGAAGCTTTCTTT
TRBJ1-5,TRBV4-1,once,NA,CASSQEIGHPSGNQPQHF,TGCGCCAGCAGCCAAGAGATTGGACACCCATCGGGCAATCAGCCCCAGCATTTT
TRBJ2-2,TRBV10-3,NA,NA,CAISESGRVTNTGELFF,TGTGCCATCAGTGAGTCAGGGCGTGTTACGAACACCGGGGAGCTGTTTTTT
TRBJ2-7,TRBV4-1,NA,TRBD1,CASSQDSHSGQLYEQYF,TGCGCCAGCAGCCAGGACTCCCACTCGGGACAGTTATACGAGCAGTACTTC
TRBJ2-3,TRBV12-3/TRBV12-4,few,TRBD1,CASRGQGTDTQYF,TGTGCCAGCAGGGGACAGGGGACAGATACGCAGTATTTT
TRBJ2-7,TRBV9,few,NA,CANSRGFRTLILLGYASREQYF,TGTGCCAATTCTAGGGGGTTCCGGACACTTATTCTATTGGGGTATGCCTCCCGCGAGCAGTACTTC
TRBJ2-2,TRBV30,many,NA,CAGEVVTGELFF,TGTGCCGGGGAGGTGGTCACCGGGGAGCTGTTTTTT
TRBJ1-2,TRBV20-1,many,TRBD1,CSAPDRALYGYTF,TGCAGTGCTCCCGACAGGGCCTTGTATGGCTACACCTTC
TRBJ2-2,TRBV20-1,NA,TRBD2,CSAIAGGATGELFF,TGCAGTGCTATAGCGGGAGGTGCCACCGGGGAGCTGTTTTTT
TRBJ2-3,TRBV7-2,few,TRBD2,CASSFRSGVWRENTDTQYF,TGTGCCAGCAGCTTCCGGTCGGGGGTCTGGCGGGAGAACACAGATACGCAGTATTTT
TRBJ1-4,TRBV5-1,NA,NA,CASSPAVGAENEKLFF,TGCGCCAGCAGCCCGGCCGTGGGGGCCGAGAATGAAAAACTGTTTTTT